This T cell receptor beta chain was captured in a study of cytomegalovirus exposure and HLA in healthy donors (TCRdb year 2017). Regarding the complete study: An earlier analysis of roughly 610 of the donors reported 276 Gb of sequence data and 90 million to 120 million unique TCR beta sequences obtained from about 179 million T cells. Roughly 310 gigabases of sequencing data and around 87 million unique TCR sequences were included in an early release covering over 600 HLA-typed donors. Among the roughly 400 genotyped donors, around 81% belonged to the genetic ancestry cluster associated with self-reported Caucasian donors. The study aimed to test whether cataloging public T cell receptors could reveal signatures of past pathogen exposure. The study profiled the T cell repertoires of some 610 subjects by immunosequencing and related them to cytomegalovirus serostatus. A separate validation cohort of 100 to 150 different subjects was used in addition to the approximately 640-subject first cohort. The study combined high-throughput TCR immunosequencing, statistical association of individual TCRs with disease status, and machine learning to predict cytomegalovirus infection status. A later analysis re-analyzed previously published TCR beta repertoires from 650 to 800 donors and added high-resolution HLA genotyping to study TCR occurrence patterns. In the later analysis, no new phenotypic data were used to find candidate immune exposures; instead, reliance was placed on TCR beta sequences and their occurrence across donors. An earlier analysis of approximately 500 of the donors applied high-throughput TCR beta sequencing to assess whether each TCR beta V gene segment acted as functional or pseudogenic. Donor age, sex, ethnicity and CMV serostatus were compiled together with the repertoire data. In a later genetic analysis, genome-wide SNP genotypes for about three fifths of the roughly 670 donors were used, and that subset was treated as a discovery cohort. Every discovery cohort repertoire had been produced on one sequencing platform. HLA typing included class I and class II loci at four-digit resolution. The number of donors typed differed by locus, with 629-630 for A, B, C, DRB1 and DQB1, more than 500 for DQA1, approximately 570 for DPA1, and over 400 for DPB1. Roughly 5 DR-DQ haplotypes were handled as single units for association and clustering, since linkage in the cohort was strong. Among 300 to 450 genotyped donors of the cohort, an average of 235,054 unique TCR beta nucleotide sequences were sequenced per donor, approximately 20% of them non-productive. Overall results and qualifications from the work: In a later analysis, most CMV-associated TCR beta chains were found to appear HLA-restricted, with HLA associations seemingly driven largely by CMV exposure. The classifier was reported to diagnose cytomegalovirus status with high specificity and sensitivity in both the original and validation cohorts. An association between a missense DCLRE1C variant and V-gene and J-gene trimming of TCR beta chains was found in a later genetic analysis and replicated in an independent cohort. A cluster of highly shared sequence variants was judged likely to represent a technical artifact of the sequencing pipeline. At a false discovery rate of 0.05, a later analysis linked roughly 17,000 TCR beta sequences to specific HLA alleles. The study gave a list of some 150 TCR beta chains associated with cytomegalovirus. In this cohort, only TCR beta chains were sequenced, and detectable features were limited by the absence of alpha or paired-chain data. In an earlier analysis of about 600 of the donors, most TCR beta V segments appeared in productive rearrangements about 87% or about 30% of the time, broadly matching IMGT annotations. Because HLA typing was missing for some donors at each locus, association tests included only the typed subset. Because counts were too low, seventeen rarely observed V segments, including chromosome 9 orphons, were left out of the earlier analysis of about 500 of the donors. Correlated functional status among segregating V segments might reflect linkage disequilibrium, but an unknown experimental factor could not be ruled out. The authors suggested that the approach could potentially be generalized to other disease states and immunological phenotypes. The only immune exposure information available for the cohort was CMV serostatus. Sequencing depth was assumed to be roughly uniform across donors in the presence/absence analyses, though that assumption may not hold. A later genetic analysis reported fewer N-insertions in productive TCRs among donors in an Asian-associated ancestry cluster than the approximately 700-donor mean. Assigning TCR associations to individual alleles was difficult when HLA alleles, especially DR and DQ, strongly co-occurred. According to a later analysis, parvovirus B19, influenza, CMV and Epstein-Barr virus appeared linked to several top co-occurrence clusters. Compared with equally common non-associated chains, HLA-associated TCR beta chains in a later analysis were more clonally expanded and had lower generation probabilities. A later analysis found that TCR association rates varied across HLA loci, with DRB1 alleles showing the most associated TCRs and HLA-C alleles the fewest. A further reported finding was that TCR beta sequences accurately predicted the HLA-A and HLA-B alleles for most subjects in the first cohort. Across donors, most TCR sequences were observed very rarely, whereas some public TCRs were present in many individuals. In vitro tests confirmed that a few of the cytomegalovirus-associated TCR beta chains recognize cytomegalovirus antigens.

Note on this clone: This receptor's antigen is unknown. No base quality values were provided; no much bigger clone lies one nucleotide off.

The method behind the library was the immunoSEQ multiplex PCR assay. A mixture of 60 forward primers for TCR Vbeta segments and 13 reverse primers for TCR Jbeta segments was used in the multiplex PCR. Amplification of the CDR3 region of rearranged TCR beta genes was performed with a multiplex PCR assay on genomic DNA. The amplified TCR beta libraries were sequenced on the Illumina HiSeq System as 87-base-pair reads. Per the source publication's procedure: A later analysis tallied roughly 80 million unique TCR beta chains across the 666 repertoires, and some 12 million of those chains were shared by two or more donors. Raw reads were error-corrected and collapsed into unique sequences with a nearest-neighbor algorithm that merged closely related sequences to remove PCR and sequencing errors. V, D and J gene segments were assigned by aligning CDR3 sequences to IMGT reference sequences. Each retained sequence needed at least a six-nucleotide match to both a V gene segment and a J gene segment. A rearrangement counted as productive if the CDR3 had no stop codons and remained in frame with V and J, and every other rearrangement counted as non-productive. Following IMGT convention, CDR3 was defined as the stretch from the second conserved V-encoded cysteine to the conserved J-encoded phenylalanine. The earlier analysis of a few hundred of the donors excluded sequences that lacked an unambiguous match to a single V gene segment. In an earlier analysis of almost 600 of the donors, a V segment was called functional when productive rearrangements were above 56.7%, and segregating when the standard deviation between donors exceeded 5%. A statistical classification framework was built for diagnosing cytomegalovirus status from the catalog of TCR beta chain sequences. A later analysis assigned V and J genes by comparing TCR nucleotide sequences with IMGT/GENE-DB human TR gene sequences. A later analysis assigned CDR3 sequences and most-parsimonious VDJ recombination scenarios with the TCRdist pipeline. In a later analysis, each TCR beta chain was defined by its CDR3 amino acid sequence together with its V-gene family, and reads lacking a unique V-gene family were excluded. As a way to deal with suspected cross-contamination and a sequencing artifact, a later analysis dropped 640 or so nucleotide sequences that were highly shared and had low generation probability. In a later analysis, a clonal expansion index for each public chain was calculated from normalized within-repertoire ranks of inferred template counts. In a later analysis, generation probabilities were computed using a VDJ recombination model fitted to out-of-frame rearrangements, and the results were checked against IGoR. In a later analysis, TCR-TCR, TCR-HLA and TCR-CMV co-occurrence was scored with hypergeometric tests, and a repertoire-size bias correction was applied to TCR pairs. To estimate false discovery rates, a later analysis permuted the HLA or CMV assignments 20 times. A later analysis grouped co-occurring TCRs with DBSCAN, adding TCRdist sequence similarity when clustering within HLA-allele-positive subsets. Repertoires with fewer than 30,000 or more than 120,000 public chains were left out of co-occurrence clustering, as were a few repertoires with anomalous nucleotide sharing. Entries here come from immuneACCESS through TCRdb and include only in-frame sequences with V and J called. Some clones fail to appear in such tables; in the studies checked, an unresolved V gene covers under half of the shortfall, and the cause of the remainder is unknown. V and J calls and clone size are copied from that table; D and trimming were computed from the DNA. Counted in this sample were 99,000 or so clones; 75% to 85% of them appeared once. Over 2% of the sample is taken by the ten largest.

The cohort was made up of 500 to 800 healthy bone marrow donors. At the time of sampling, all cohort members were nominally healthy, though unrecorded immune exposures were likely present. The donor tested CMV seronegative and was one of the 352 seronegative cohort members. Each donor provided a peripheral blood sample, and peripheral blood mononuclear cells were used for TCR beta sequencing. The Qiagen DNeasy Blood Extraction Kit was used to extract genomic DNA from the blood cell samples. The receptor comes from a man aged 30 to 45 in good health and CMV-seronegative. Sequences were obtained from PBMCs.

In nucleotides, the sequence is TGTGCCAGCAGCTCATCACGGAACATTCAGTACTTC. This is translated as CASSSSRNIQYF. The chain is encoded by TRBV5-6 joined to TRBJ2-4, with no confidently assigned D gene. Deletion took 3 bases off V and 7 bases off J, with a span of 8 bases between the germline ends. CDR1 and CDR2, looked up from the germline V gene, are SGHDT and YYEEEE. The CDR3 goes from the cysteine to the phenylalanine over 12 residues. Solely the CDR3 DNA is kept, with 36 bases framed from the first base.